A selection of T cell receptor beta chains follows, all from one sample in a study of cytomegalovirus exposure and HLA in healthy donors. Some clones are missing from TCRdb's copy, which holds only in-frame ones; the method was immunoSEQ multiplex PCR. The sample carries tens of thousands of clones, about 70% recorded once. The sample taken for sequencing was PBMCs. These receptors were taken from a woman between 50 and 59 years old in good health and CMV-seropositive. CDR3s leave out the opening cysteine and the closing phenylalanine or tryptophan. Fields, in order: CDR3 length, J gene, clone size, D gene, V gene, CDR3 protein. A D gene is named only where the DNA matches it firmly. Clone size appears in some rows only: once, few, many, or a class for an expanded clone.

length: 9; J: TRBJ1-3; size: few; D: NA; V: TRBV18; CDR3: ASSPSDSLD
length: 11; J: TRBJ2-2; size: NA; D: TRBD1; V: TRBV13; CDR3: ASMTGHTGELF
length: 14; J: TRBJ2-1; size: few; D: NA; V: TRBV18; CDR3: ASSPPRGLSYNEQF
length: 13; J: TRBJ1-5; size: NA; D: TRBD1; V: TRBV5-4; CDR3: ASSTGGSGNQPQH
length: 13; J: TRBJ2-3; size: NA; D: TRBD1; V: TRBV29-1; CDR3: SVERGGRDTDTQY
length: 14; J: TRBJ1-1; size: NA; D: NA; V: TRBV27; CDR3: ASSKGSRAMNTEAF
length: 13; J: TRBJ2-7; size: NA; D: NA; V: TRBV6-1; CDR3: ASNPRLGVSYEQY
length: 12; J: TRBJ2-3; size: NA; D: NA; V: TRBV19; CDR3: ASSFWAPTDTQY
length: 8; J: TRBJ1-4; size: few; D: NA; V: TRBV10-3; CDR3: AIKVDRGF
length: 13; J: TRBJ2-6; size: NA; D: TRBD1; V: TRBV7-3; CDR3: ASSRDRAGANVLT
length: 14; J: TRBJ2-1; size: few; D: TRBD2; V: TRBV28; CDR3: ASSTEGRARRNEQF
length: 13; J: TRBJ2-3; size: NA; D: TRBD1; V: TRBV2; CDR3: ASKIRDSLTDTQY
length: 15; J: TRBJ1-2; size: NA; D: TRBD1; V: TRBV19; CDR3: ASSLPGQGPRAWGYT
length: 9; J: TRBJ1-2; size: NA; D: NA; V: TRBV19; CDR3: ASKRTDGYT
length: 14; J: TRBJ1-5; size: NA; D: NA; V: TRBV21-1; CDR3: ASSKLDGLLNQPQH
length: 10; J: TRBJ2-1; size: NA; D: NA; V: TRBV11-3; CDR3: ASSLVGGEQF
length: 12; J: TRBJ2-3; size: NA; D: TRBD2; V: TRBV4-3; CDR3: ASSERGLTDTQY
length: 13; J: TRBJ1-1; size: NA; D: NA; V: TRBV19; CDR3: ASSRGRGANTEAF
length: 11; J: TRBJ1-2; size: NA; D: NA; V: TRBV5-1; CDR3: ASSNDRGGGYT
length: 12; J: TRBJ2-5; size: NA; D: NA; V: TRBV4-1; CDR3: ASSQVVSQETQY
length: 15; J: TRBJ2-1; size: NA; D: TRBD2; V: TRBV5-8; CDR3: ASSLWTSGPLANEQF
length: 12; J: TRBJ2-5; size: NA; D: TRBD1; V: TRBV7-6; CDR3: ASSSTGTEETQY
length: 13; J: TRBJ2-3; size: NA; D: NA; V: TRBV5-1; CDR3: ASSLGGPTMDTQY
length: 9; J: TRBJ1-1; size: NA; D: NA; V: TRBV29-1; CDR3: SVEQDREAF
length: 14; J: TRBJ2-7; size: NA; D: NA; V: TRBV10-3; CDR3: AISEYSVEDSYEQY
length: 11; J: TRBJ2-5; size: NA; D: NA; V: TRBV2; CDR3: ATAPAAGGTQY